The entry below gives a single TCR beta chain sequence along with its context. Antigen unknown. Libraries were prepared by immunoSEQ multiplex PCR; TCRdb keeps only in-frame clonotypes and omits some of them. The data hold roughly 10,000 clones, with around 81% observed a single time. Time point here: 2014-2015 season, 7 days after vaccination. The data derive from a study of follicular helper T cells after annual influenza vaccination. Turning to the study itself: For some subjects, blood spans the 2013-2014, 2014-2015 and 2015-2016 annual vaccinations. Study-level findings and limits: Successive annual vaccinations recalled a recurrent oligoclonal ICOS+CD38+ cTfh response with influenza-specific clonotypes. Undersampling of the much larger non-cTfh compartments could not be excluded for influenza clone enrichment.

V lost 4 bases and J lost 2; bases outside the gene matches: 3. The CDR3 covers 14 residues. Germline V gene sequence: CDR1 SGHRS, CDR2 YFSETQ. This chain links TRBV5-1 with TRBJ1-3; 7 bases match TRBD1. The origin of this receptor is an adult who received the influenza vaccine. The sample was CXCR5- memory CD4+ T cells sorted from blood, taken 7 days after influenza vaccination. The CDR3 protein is CASSEQGTGNTIYF. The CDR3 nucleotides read TGCGCCAGCAGCGAACAGGGGACTGGAAACACCATATATTTT.